A selection of T cell receptor beta chains follows, all from one sample in a study of CD8+ T cells in alopecia areata. The table came from immunoSEQ multiplex PCR; TCRdb's copy has only in-frame clones and leaves some out. The sample carries approximately 150,000 clones, about 54% recorded once. Sequencing was carried out using CD4+ T cells sorted from blood. These receptors all come from a human donor in good health. Both conserved end residues are part of each CDR3. D genes are given only for firm matches. For some rows the clone size is stated as once, few or many, or as a class when expanded; others skip it.

v_gene	len	abundance	d_gene	j_gene	CDR3nt	CDR3aa
TRBV4-2	15	NA	NA	TRBJ2-1	TGTGCCAGCAGCCAAGTAGCGAACTCCTACAATGAGCAGTTCTTC	CASSQVANSYNEQFF
TRBV28	13	NA	NA	TRBJ1-5	TGTGCCAGCAGTCTAGACCTCGATCAGCCCCAGCATTTT	CASSLDLDQPQHF
TRBV19	13	NA	NA	TRBJ2-7	TGTGCCAGTAGTAGAATGGGCACCTACGAGCAGTACTTC	CASSRMGTYEQYF
TRBV5-6	14	NA	NA	TRBJ1-2	TGTGCCAGCAGCTTGGATCCGGGAAACTATGGCTACACCTTC	CASSLDPGNYGYTF
TRBV11-2	16	NA	TRBD2	TRBJ2-7	TGTGCCAGCAGCTTAAAGACGCGGGAGGGGAGCTACGAGCAGTACTTC	CASSLKTREGSYEQYF
TRBV6-1	11	NA	NA	TRBJ2-7	TGTGCCAGCAAGACAGTTTACGAGCAGTACTTC	CASKTVYEQYF
TRBV4-2	19	NA	NA	TRBJ1-2	TGTGCCAGCAGCCAAGATCGGCAGGGAGGTATACTAGCTAACTATGGCTACACCTTC	CASSQDRQGGILANYGYTF
TRBV5-1	16	few	TRBD1	TRBJ2-7	TGCGCCAGCAAACGGCAGGGGGAACCCATTGCTCTGGAGCAGTACTTC	CASKRQGEPIALEQYF
TRBV27	13	few	NA	TRBJ2-1	TGTGCCAGCAGTACCCGGGTAGCCCGCGAGCAGTTCTTC	CASSTRVAREQFF
TRBV7-9	15	NA	TRBD2	TRBJ2-3	TGTGCCAGCAGCTTAGGCGGGAGGGACACAGATACGCAGTATTTT	CASSLGGRDTDTQYF
TRBV6-5	13	once	NA	TRBJ1-1	TGTGCCAGCAGTGTAAGAGATGAGTCCGAAGCTTTCTTT	CASSVRDESEAFF
TRBV7-9	17	NA	TRBD1	TRBJ1-5	TGTGCCAGCAGCCTCGAGACAGGGAGCTATAGCAATCAGCCCCAGCATTTT	CASSLETGSYSNQPQHF
TRBV23-1	13	few	NA	TRBJ1-5	TGCGCCAGCAGTCAAGTCCGAAATCAGCCCCAGCATTTT	CASSQVRNQPQHF
TRBV2	12	NA	NA	TRBJ2-7	TGTGCCAGCAAGGTGGGGGGATGGGAGCAGTACTTC	CASKVGGWEQYF
TRBV19	14	NA	TRBD1	TRBJ1-5	TGTGCCACCCGGGACAGGGGGAATAATCAGCCCCAGCATTTT	CATRDRGNNQPQHF
TRBV30	12	NA	NA	TRBJ2-7	TGTGCCTGGAGTCCCTATTCCTACGAGCAGTACTTC	CAWSPYSYEQYF
TRBV29-1	15	few	NA	TRBJ2-5	TGCAGCGTGGTCGGGGGGGGACAGAGACAAGAGACCCAGTACTTC	CSVVGGGQRQETQYF
TRBV29-1	13	NA	NA	TRBJ2-3	TGCAGCGTTGAAAGCCAAAAGGGAGATACGCAGTATTTT	CSVESQKGDTQYF
TRBV5-4	14	NA	NA	TRBJ2-1	TGTGCCAGCAGCGGGGTGGTCTCACGATCTGAGCAGTTCTTC	CASSGVVSRSEQFF
TRBV15	16	NA	NA	TRBJ1-4	TGTGCCACCAGCAGAGTGACCCTCCTGGGACCTGAAAAACTGTTTTTT	CATSRVTLLGPEKLFF
TRBV27	13	NA	NA	TRBJ2-3	TGTGCCAGCAGTGACAGGCTCACAGATACGCAGTATTTT	CASSDRLTDTQYF
TRBV28	15	NA	TRBD2	TRBJ2-7	TGTGCCAGCAGTCGGACTAGCGGGAACTCCTACGAGCAGTACTTC	CASSRTSGNSYEQYF
TRBV29-1	15	NA	TRBD1	TRBJ1-1	TGCAGCGCTACGTTGGGGACAGGATTGAACACTGAAGCTTTCTTT	CSATLGTGLNTEAFF
TRBV29-1	12	NA	NA	TRBJ2-2	TGCAGCGTTGTAAGGCCGGGCGGGGAGCTGTTTTTT	CSVVRPGGELFF
TRBV28	13	NA	NA	TRBJ2-1	TGTGCTGCGGGACAGTCATCGCCCAATGAGCAGTTCTTC	CAAGQSSPNEQFF
TRBV7-9	18	NA	NA	TRBJ2-1	TGTGCCAGCAAGAATATGCGGTCTGGAGGAAGCTCCTACAATGAGCAGTTCTTC	CASKNMRSGGSSYNEQFF
TRBV2	16	NA	TRBD1	TRBJ1-5	TGTGCCAGCAGGCCCGGGACAGATAAGGGAAATCAGCCCCAGCATTTT	CASRPGTDKGNQPQHF
TRBV18	14	NA	TRBD1	TRBJ1-5	TGTGCCAGCTCACGCGACAGGGGCGATCAGCCCCAGCATTTT	CASSRDRGDQPQHF
TRBV2	14	once	NA	TRBJ1-4	TGTGCCAGCAGTGAAAGAAGTCTTCGACAAAAACTGTTTTTT	CASSERSLRQKLFF
TRBV18	13	NA	TRBD1	TRBJ2-5	TGTGCCAGCTCACAATCACCGGGACAGCATCAGTACTTC	CASSQSPGQHQYF
TRBV6-5	12	NA	NA	TRBJ2-7	TGTGCCAGCCGGGACGGAAACTACGAGCAGTACTTC	CASRDGNYEQYF
TRBV18	9	NA	NA	TRBJ2-3	TGTGCCAGCTCACCACCCATCGCATTT	CASSPPIAF
TRBV29-1	13	once	NA	TRBJ1-1	TGCAGCGTTGTCCCTGGCTGGGGGACTGAAGCTTTCTTT	CSVVPGWGTEAFF
TRBV5-4	14	few	TRBD1	TRBJ1-5	TGTGCCAGCAGCCCGGGGACAGGGGAACAGCCCCAGCATTTT	CASSPGTGEQPQHF
TRBV27	13	NA	TRBD1	TRBJ2-7	TGTGCCAGCAGTCGGGACAGGGACTACGAGCAGTACTTC	CASSRDRDYEQYF
TRBV5-6	13	NA	NA	TRBJ2-1	TGTGCCAGCAGTCGTCCCGCGTGGTATGAGCAGTTCTTC	CASSRPAWYEQFF
TRBV29-1	12	once	TRBD1	TRBJ2-7	TGCAGCGTAGGGACAGGTTTGTTCGAGCAGTACTTC	CSVGTGLFEQYF
TRBV2	12	few	TRBD2	TRBJ2-7	TGTGCCAGCTTTAGCGGGAGCTACGAGCAGTACTTC	CASFSGSYEQYF
TRBV5-1	14	NA	NA	TRBJ1-5	TGCGCCAGCAGCCTAGGGATTAGCAATCAGCCCCAGCATTTT	CASSLGISNQPQHF
TRBV9	15	NA	TRBD2	TRBJ2-3	TGTGCCAGCAGCGTGGGGACTAGCGGTCCAGATACGCAGTATTTT	CASSVGTSGPDTQYF
TRBV5-1	14	NA	NA	TRBJ2-2	TGCGCCAGCAGCTTGACAGGACCCACCGGGGAGCTGTTTTTT	CASSLTGPTGELFF
TRBV28	11	few	NA	TRBJ2-5	TGTGCCAGCAGTGTTCAAGAGACCCAGTACTTC	CASSVQETQYF
TRBV5-1	18	NA	TRBD2	TRBJ2-3	TGCGCCAGCAGCTCGGGACTAGCGGGAGGCCTCAGCACGGATACGCAGTATTTT	CASSSGLAGGLSTDTQYF
TRBV11-2	17	NA	TRBD2	TRBJ2-1	TGTGCCAGCAGCTCCTGGACTAGCGGGAGTTCCTACAATGAGCAGTTCTTC	CASSSWTSGSSYNEQFF
TRBV15	17	NA	TRBD2	TRBJ2-4	TGTGCCACCAGCAGAGATCGCGATAGCGGGTTGCAAAACATTCAGTACTTC	CATSRDRDSGLQNIQYF